These 22 T cell receptor beta chains share one sample of origin, sequenced in a study of T cell responses to AZD1222 COVID-19 vaccine. Method: immunoSEQ multiplex PCR; TCRdb's copy keeps in-frame clones and lacks some. The table lists over 100,000 clones, 88% of them singletons. The specimen was peripheral blood, collected on day 0 of AZD1222 vaccination. The receptors originated from an adult in good health.

V gene TRBV5-8 combines with J gene TRBJ2-3; D perhaps matches TRBD2 (5 bases). The CDR3 is 14 residues long. The V end lost 4 bases, the J end lost 2 bases, and 11 bases lay between the germline ends. Germline values: CDR1 SGHTS, CDR2 YDEGEE. The CDR3 sequence: CASSPRRVTDTQYF. In DNA form, the CDR3 reads TGTGCCAGCAGCCCTCGGCGGGTCACAGATACGCAGTATTTT.

The chain carries TRBV18 and TRBJ1-4; a weak D match, TRBD1 (5 bases). The CDR3 runs to 13 residues. The germline gives CDR1 KGHSH, CDR2 LQKENI. V lost 6 bases and J lost 8, with 13 bases in between. This CDR3 is CASSPGGEEKLFF. CDR3 sequence (DNA): TGTGCCAGCTCCCCGGGAGGGGAGGAAAAACTGTTTTTT. Variable domain in full (rest from reference TRBV18 and TRBJ1-4): NAGVMQNPRHLVRRRGQEARLRCSPMKGHSHVYWYRQLPEEGLKFMVYLQKENIIDESGMPKERFSAEFPKEGPSILRIQQVVRGDSAAYFCASSPGGEEKLFFGSGTQLSVL.

This clone was detected only a few times. This rearrangement joins TRBV19 to TRBJ2-2; 9 nucleotides align to TRBD2. The CDR3 runs to 14 residues. V dropped 8 bases and J dropped 8; count of bases not matched to a gene: 9. CDR1 is LNHDA, CDR2 SQIVND, per germline (reference sequence). The CDR3 spells CASSPLAGRGELFF. DNA for the CDR3: TGTGCCAGTTCCCCCCTAGCGGGGAGAGGGGAGCTGTTTTTT.

This clone was observed once. The chain has TRBV18 and TRBJ2-3; D ambiguous. From germline, CDR1 is KGHSH and CDR2 LQKENI. The V gene lost 2 bases and the J gene lost 4 bases, with 7 bases spanning the gap. The CDR3 covers 13 residues. The CDR3 region is CASSPGSADTQYF. CDR3 nucleotide sequence: TGTGCCAGCTCACCAGGGTCGGCAGATACGCAGTATTTT.

This rearrangement joins TRBV3-1 (or the pseudogene TRBV3-2) to TRBJ2-4, with 8 bases that match TRBD2. This CDR3 comprises 15 residues. The ends lost 3 bases at V and 7 bases at J; junction bases unmatched: 8. From germline, CDR1 is LGHDT and CDR2 YNNKEL (reference sequence). The CDR3 sequence is CASSQGAGGRNIQYF. The CDR3, as DNA: TGTGCCAGCAGCCAGGGGGCCGGCGGGAGGAACATTCAGTACTTC.

This clone showed up just once. This rearrangement joins TRBV2 to TRBJ1-5; 11 bases fit TRBD1. From germline, CDR1 is SNHLY and CDR2 FYNNEI. V was clipped by 6 bases and J by 6 bases; unmatched bases: 4. The CDR3 sequence is 14 residues long. CDR3 sequence: CASRPGTGGQPQHF. The CDR3 DNA follows: TGTGCCAGCAGACCAGGGACAGGGGGTCAGCCCCAGCATTTT. Using reference TRBV2 and TRBJ1-5 for the parts outside the CDR3, the full variable domain is EPEVTQTPSHQVTQMGQEVILRCVPISNHLYFYWYRQILGQKVEFLVSFYNNEISEKSEIFDDQFSVERPDGSNFTLKIRSTKLEDSAMYFCASRPGTGGQPQHFGDGTRLSIL.

This clone showed up just once. The V call is TRBV11-2, the J call TRBJ2-1; D is possibly TRBD1 (6 bases). Between the trimmed V and J ends, which lost 5 bases and 6 bases, there was a span of 14 bases. Germline loops: CDR1 SGHAT, CDR2 FQNNGV. The CDR3 extends over 14 amino acids. The CDR3 region has the DNA TGTGCCAGCAGCCCCGACATAGGGGGCAATGAGCAGTTCTTC. Translation gives CASSPDIGGNEQFF.

The chain is built from TRBV5-1 and TRBJ1-4; D remains ambiguous. The CDR3 is 14 residues long. V lost 7 bases and J 2 bases, leaving 12 bases between the germline ends. Germline CDR1 and CDR2: SGHRS and YFSETQ. The CDR3 reads CASGESLTNEKLFF. The CDR3 nucleotides read TGCGCCAGCGGCGAGAGCTTGACTAATGAAAAACTGTTTTTT. The whole variable domain, filled in from reference TRBV5-1 and TRBJ1-4, reads KAGVTQTPRYLIKTRGQQVTLSCSPISGHRSVSWYQQTPGQGLQFLFEYFSETQRNKGNFPGRFSGRQFSNSRSEMNVSTLELGDSALYLCASGESLTNEKLFFGSGTQLSVL.

The CDR3 nucleotides read TGCGCCAGCAGAGGGGACCCCGGCTATGGCTACACCTTC. It encodes CASRGDPGYGYTF. The chain uses TRBV5-1 and TRBJ1-2, with a possible D match to TRBD1 (5 bases). The length of the CDR3 is 13 residues. V was shortened by 5 bases and J by 4 bases, with 12 bases between the two germline ends. The germline gives CDR1 SGHRS, CDR2 YFSETQ.

V is TRBV30 and J is TRBJ2-2; D is possibly TRBD1 (5 bases). Trimming shortened V by 3 bases and J by 4 bases, and 9 bases separated the two germline ends. The germline V gene has CDR1 GTSNPN and CDR2 SVGIG (reference sequence). This CDR3 is built from 13 residues. CDR3 in amino acids: CAWRLDTTGELFF. Written as DNA, the CDR3 is TGTGCCTGGAGGCTGGACACCACCGGGGAGCTGTTTTTT. Together with reference TRBV30 and TRBJ2-2, the CDR3 gives the full variable domain: SQTIHQWPATLVQPVGSPLSLECTVEGTSNPNLYWYRQAAGRGLQLLFYSVGIGQISSEVPQNLSASRPQDRQFILSSKKLLLSDSGFYLCAWRLDTTGELFFGEGSRLTVL.

The chain couples TRBV5-1 to TRBJ1-2, with TRBD1 identical over 8 bases. The CDR3 spans 15 residues. V shed 2 bases, J shed 8 bases, and the junction held 11 bases outside the gene matches. CDR1 and CDR2 from the germline V gene are SGHRS and YFSETQ. CDR3 sequence: CASSFGYGQGSGYTF. CDR3 nucleotide sequence: TGCGCCAGCAGCTTCGGTTATGGACAGGGAAGCGGCTACACCTTC.

This clone came up a few times. The chain links TRBV5-4 to TRBJ1-2, with a possible D match to TRBD1 (6 bases). The CDR3 covers 15 residues. V lost 4 bases and J 4 bases, leaving 17 bases between the germline ends. The germline gives CDR1 SGHNT, CDR2 YYREEE (reference sequence). DNA of the CDR3: TGTGCCAGCAGCCAGGGTGGGGGCCCCATCTATGGCTACACCTTC. Its protein product is CASSQGGGPIYGYTF. Drawing the rest from reference TRBV5-4 and TRBJ1-2, the complete variable domain is ETGVTQSPTHLIKTRGQQVTLRCSSQSGHNTVSWYQQALGQGPQFIFQYYREEENGRGNFPPRFSGLQFPNYSSELNVNALELDDSALYLCASSQGGGPIYGYTFGSGTRLTVV.

The chain has TRBV15 and TRBJ2-5, with a tentative D call TRBD2 (6 bases). V dropped 3 bases and J dropped 5 bases, with 10 bases sitting between them. The CDR3 length is 13 residues. Germline loops: CDR1 LNHNV, CDR2 YYDKDF (reference sequence). The CDR3 here is CATSRTSRETQYF. The CDR3 DNA follows: TGTGCCACCAGCAGGACTAGTCGGGAGACCCAGTACTTC.

The J gene is TRBJ2-5, the V gene TRBV29-1, with no clear D. The V end lost 6 bases, the J end lost 2 bases, and 10 bases lay between the germline ends. The CDR3 extends over 12 amino acids. Germline CDR1 is SQVTM and CDR2 is ANQGSEA. CDR3 in DNA: TGCAGCGTCGACGGGCCTCAAGAGACCCAGTACTTC. Translation: CSVDGPQETQYF.

J is TRBJ1-2 and V is TRBV27; D is perhaps TRBD1 (6 bases). Trimming left V 3 bases short and J 4 bases short, with 12 bases between. The CDR3 is made up of 14 amino acids. Germline loops: CDR1 MNHEY, CDR2 SMNVEV (reference sequence). CDR3 sequence (DNA): TGTGCCAGCAGTTTGGGTACAGGGAGCTATGGCTACACCTTC. Encoded protein: CASSLGTGSYGYTF.

The chain joins TRBV7-2 to TRBJ1-4, with D maybe TRBD1 (5 bases). Germline V gene data show CDR1 as SGHTA and CDR2 as FQGNSA. Trimming pared 1 base from V and 3 bases from J, leaving 9 bases between. The CDR3 spans 15 residues. CDR3 in DNA: TGTGCCAGCAGCTTAGGGGGGTTAGCTAATGAAAAACTGTTTTTT. This encodes CASSLGGLANEKLFF.

The CDR3: CASSAGRGTEAFF. CDR3 nucleotide sequence: TGTGCCAGCAGCGCAGGGAGGGGCACTGAAGCTTTCTTT. This rearrangement joins TRBV9 to TRBJ1-1; a weak D match, TRBD1 (5 bases). Germline V lookup: CDR1 SGDLS, CDR2 YYNGEE. The V and J ends lost 3 bases and 4 bases respectively, with 10 bases between them. The CDR3 is 13 residues long.

The chain couples TRBV28 to TRBJ2-5; no firm D call. This CDR3 spans 13 amino acids. The V and J ends lost 3 bases and 9 bases respectively, with 14 bases between them. Germline V gives CDR1 MDHEN, CDR2 SYDVKM. The CDR3 spells CASSFDPRMAQYF. For the CDR3, the DNA is TGTGCCAGCAGTTTTGACCCCCGGATGGCCCAGTACTTC.

In DNA form, the CDR3 reads TGTGCCAGCAGTTACAGGTTTTCAGCAAACACCATATATTTT. It is translated as CASSYRFSANTIYF. The J gene is TRBJ1-3, the V gene TRBV6-5; no firm D call. CDR1 and CDR2 from the germline V gene are MNHEY and SVGAGI. This CDR3 has 14 amino acids. V was trimmed by 2 bases and J by 6 bases, leaving 11 bases between them.

The V and J genes are TRBV27 and TRBJ2-7; D not certain. CDR3 length: 14 amino acids. V shed 4 bases and J shed 2 bases, with 12 bases lying between them. Germline V gene data show CDR1 as MNHEY and CDR2 as SMNVEV (reference sequence). The CDR3 here is CASSSLTSAYEQYF. CDR3 DNA sequence: TGTGCCAGCAGTTCCCTGACATCGGCCTACGAGCAGTACTTC.

This chain links TRBV6-6 with TRBJ2-1, with 7 nucleotides matching TRBD2. V lost 6 bases to trimming and J lost 7 bases; unmatched junction nucleotides: 12. This CDR3 spans 15 amino acids. Per the germline V gene, CDR1 is MNHNY and CDR2 is SVGAGI (reference sequence). CDR3 nucleotide sequence: TGTGCCAGCAGCCGACTTTCGCGGGAGTGGAATGAGCAGTTCTTC. It is translated as CASSRLSREWNEQFF.

CDR3 residues: CASSVDPSGGSLDTQYF. The DNA for the CDR3 is TGTGCCAGCAGCGTAGACCCCAGCGGGGGGTCCCTAGATACGCAGTATTTT. The chain combines TRBV9 with TRBJ2-3, with 9 bases aligning to TRBD2. V gave up 0 bases and J gave up 5 bases; unmatched junction bases: 10. The germline V gene encodes CDR1 SGDLS and CDR2 YYNGEE. This CDR3 comprises 17 residues. The whole variable domain, filled in from reference TRBV9 and TRBJ2-3, reads DSGVTQTPKHLITATGQRVTLRCSPRSGDLSVYWYQQSLDQGLQFLIQYYNGEERAKGNILERFSAQQFPDLHSELNLSSLELGDSALYFCASSVDPSGGSLDTQYFGPGTRLTVL.